The 32 T cell receptor beta chains presented below share a single source sample, sequenced in a study of blood T cell repertoires in COVID-19. Some clones are missing from TCRdb's copy, which holds only in-frame ones; the method was immunoSEQ multiplex PCR. The repertoire includes hundreds of thousands of clones, 85% to 90% of them detected once, and about 7% sits in the top ten. Sequencing used peripheral blood. These receptors originate from a woman aged 70 to 79 with COVID-19, enrolled during active disease.

V is TRBV11-2 and J is TRBJ1-5; D ambiguous. Trimming pared 5 bases from V and 1 base from J, leaving 12 bases between. The CDR3 spans 15 residues. CDR1 is SGHAT, CDR2 FQNNGV, per germline. CDR3 protein: CASSPRGESNQPQHF. In DNA, the CDR3 is TGTGCCAGCAGCCCCCGCGGGGAGAGCAATCAGCCCCAGCATTTT.

CDR3 sequence reads: CASSPGLAGASTDTQYF. In DNA, the CDR3 is TGTGCCAGCAGCCCAGGACTAGCGGGGGCTTCCACAGATACGCAGTATTTT. The V call is TRBV5-4, the J call TRBJ2-3; 13 positions agree with TRBD2. The CDR3 is 17 amino acids. Germline CDR1 SGHNT, CDR2 YYREEE (reference sequence). J gave up 2 bases and V 4 bases, and 7 bases lay outside the gene matches.

V usage is TRBV27 and J usage is TRBJ2-7, with 7 bases lining up with TRBD1. The CDR3 runs 14 residues. CDR1 is MNHEY and CDR2 is SMNVEV in the germline V gene (reference sequence). With V trimmed by 3 bases and J by 2 bases, 4 bases remained unmatched. CDR3 in amino acids: CASSFRGITYEQYF. Written as DNA, the CDR3 is TGTGCCAGCAGTTTCAGGGGGATTACCTACGAGCAGTACTTC.

The rearrangement uses TRBV7-8 and TRBJ2-5, with D tentatively TRBD1 (7 bases). Germline CDR1 SGHVS, CDR2 FQNEAQ. The CDR3 is 14 residues long. V was clipped by 6 bases and J by 7 bases, with 18 bases between them. The CDR3 coding sequence is TGTGCCAGCAGGGGTCAGGGGGGCATGGGGACCCAGTACTTC. It translates to CASRGQGGMGTQYF.

This chain links TRBV25-1 with TRBJ1-3; D might be TRBD1 (6 bases). V shed 7 bases and J shed 3 bases, with 13 bases lying between them. CDR1 is MGHDK, CDR2 SYGVNS, per germline. CDR3 length: 14 residues. CDR3 in DNA: TGTGCCAGCAATCACAGGGTTGGTGGAAACACCATATATTTT. Translated, it gives CASNHRVGGNTIYF.

The chain recombines TRBV5-4 with TRBJ2-3, with 16 nucleotides matching TRBD2. CDR1 and CDR2 from the germline V gene are SGHNT and YYREEE (reference sequence). The CDR3 contains 18 residues. With 4 bases clipped from V and 1 base from J, the junction kept 6 bases outside the gene matches. This CDR3 reads CASSPGLAGGPGTDTQYF. CDR3 nucleotide sequence: TGTGCCAGCAGCCCGGGACTAGCGGGGGGGCCTGGCACAGATACGCAGTATTTT. The whole variable domain, filled in from reference TRBV5-4 and TRBJ2-3, reads ETGVTQSPTHLIKTRGQQVTLRCSSQSGHNTVSWYQQALGQGPQFIFQYYREEENGRGNFPPRFSGLQFPNYSSELNVNALELDDSALYLCASSPGLAGGPGTDTQYFGPGTRLTVL.

V is TRBV28 and J is TRBJ1-6; D is undetermined. The CDR3 extends over 13 amino acids. The V and J ends lost 6 bases and 6 bases respectively, with 9 bases between them. CDR1 is MDHEN and CDR2 is SYDVKM in the germline V gene. In nucleotides, the CDR3 is TGTGCCAGCAGGCGTAATGGTAATTCACCCCTCCACTTT. Its protein product is CASRRNGNSPLHF.

The rearrangement uses TRBV19 and TRBJ1-5; D call uncertain. The V end was cut by 2 bases, the J end by 3 bases, with 11 bases between. This CDR3 has 15 amino acids. Germline CDR1 LNHDA, CDR2 SQIVND (reference sequence). The CDR3 bases are TGTGCCAGTAGTATAACCCCTAACGCCAATCAGCCCCAGCATTTT. Its translation is CASSITPNANQPQHF.

The rearrangement joins TRBV5-1 to TRBJ1-3; D gene uncertain. This CDR3 contains 16 residues. CDR1 is SGHRS, CDR2 YFSETQ, per germline. V dropped 0 bases and J dropped 3 bases, with 13 bases sitting between them. CDR3 DNA: TGCGCCAGCAGCTTGGTGAACGGGGTAGTTGGAAACACCATATATTTT. This sequence encodes CASSLVNGVVGNTIYF.

The rearrangement joins TRBV2 to TRBJ1-4; D ambiguous. Germline V gene lookup returns CDR1 SNHLY and CDR2 FYNNEI. Trimming removed 4 bases at V and 6 bases at J, with 6 bases between. CDR3 size: 12 residues. CDR3 amino acids: CASSVYHEKLFF. The CDR3 region has the DNA TGTGCCAGCAGTGTCTACCATGAAAAACTGTTTTTT.

The chain couples TRBV29-1 to TRBJ1-1; D is possibly TRBD1 (6 bases). Germline lookup yields CDR1 SQVTM and CDR2 ANQGSEA. The V end lost 6 bases, the J end lost 0 bases, and 14 bases lay between the germline ends. The CDR3 has 14 amino acids. In nucleotides, the CDR3 is TGCAGCGTCCGTAGACAGGCTATGAACACTGAAGCTTTCTTT. Residues: CSVRRQAMNTEAFF.

The genes are TRBV5-1 and TRBJ1-4, with TRBD1 matching 7 bases. The CDR3 length is 18 residues. Germline CDR1 SGHRS, CDR2 YFSETQ. The ends lost 0 bases at V and 7 bases at J; junction bases unmatched: 15. The CDR3 is CASSLGMGTVVRSEKLFF. For the CDR3, the DNA is TGCGCCAGCAGCTTGGGAATGGGGACAGTGGTTCGAAGTGAAAAACTGTTTTTT.

This chain joins TRBV7-6 and TRBJ2-5; 13 nucleotides align to TRBD2. J gave up 5 bases and V 4 bases, and 4 bases lay outside the gene matches. The germline CDR1 and CDR2 sequences are SGHVS and FNYEAQ. The CDR3 has 15 residues. The CDR3 region has the DNA TGTGCCAGCAGCTCGCGACTAGCGGGGGGTGAGACCCAGTACTTC. Translation: CASSSRLAGGETQYF.

J is TRBJ2-5 and V is TRBV2, with TRBD2 matching over 15 bases. Per the germline V gene, CDR1 is SNHLY and CDR2 is FYNNEI. The length of the CDR3 is 17 residues. Trimming took 6 bases from V and 3 from J; bases not matched to a gene: 8. DNA for the CDR3: TGTGCCAGCAGGATTCGAAGGACTAGCGGGGGGGAAGAGACCCAGTACTTC. Protein: CASRIRRTSGGEETQYF.

This chain links TRBV20-1 with TRBJ1-3, with 7 bases fitting TRBD1. CDR1 and CDR2 from the germline V gene are DFQATT and SNEGSKA (reference sequence). J gave up 8 bases and V 6 bases, and 4 bases lay outside the gene matches. This CDR3 is built from 11 residues. The CDR3 reads CSANQGDTIYF. The CDR3 DNA reads as TGCAGTGCCAACCAGGGGGACACCATATATTTT.

The V gene is TRBV5-6, the J gene TRBJ2-5, with 8 bases fitting TRBD2. J gave up 5 bases and V 0 bases, and 18 bases lay outside the gene matches. The CDR3 is 19 amino acids. Per the germline V gene, CDR1 is SGHDT and CDR2 is YYEEEE. CDR3 in DNA: TGTGCCAGCAGCTTGGAGATTGGTAGCGGGGACTTCCGGGAGGAGACCCAGTACTTC. It translates to CASSLEIGSGDFREETQYF.

The chain has TRBV27 and TRBJ1-5, with D perhaps TRBD1 (5 bases). CDR1 is MNHEY, CDR2 SMNVEV, per germline (reference sequence). The CDR3 is 12 residues long. The germline V and J ends were trimmed by 4 bases and 10 bases, with 11 bases remaining between them. The CDR3 nucleotides read TGTGCCAGCAGTTCCCAGGGTTCTCCCCAGCATTTT. Its protein product is CASSSQGSPQHF.

This chain joins TRBV24-1 and TRBJ2-4, with TRBD1 matching 8 bases. The germline CDR1 and CDR2 sequences are KGHDR and SFDVKD. This CDR3 is built from 15 residues. After removal of 2 bases from V and 9 bases from J, the junction contained 8 bases not matched to a gene. Here the CDR3 DNA reads TGTGCCACCAGTGATTCCGGCGACAGGGGAACCATTCAGTACTTC. Its protein is CATSDSGDRGTIQYF.

CDR3 protein: CASSLIPGNYGYTF. The CDR3 nucleotides read TGTGCCAGCAGCTTGATACCGGGAAACTATGGCTACACCTTC. This rearrangement joins TRBV5-6 to TRBJ1-2, with no clear D. The CDR3 sequence is 14 residues long. Trimming stripped 1 base from V and 2 bases from J, with 9 bases between. Germline V gene sequence: CDR1 SGHDT, CDR2 YYEEEE.

Written as DNA, the CDR3 is TGCGCCAGCAGCCAGGGGACAGGGCACTACAATGAGCAGTTCTTC. Amino acid sequence: CASSQGTGHYNEQFF. The genes are TRBV4-1 and TRBJ2-1; 9 bases match TRBD1. Germline V gene data show CDR1 as MGHRA and CDR2 as YSYEKL. J lost 3 bases, V lost 3 bases, and 3 bases had no gene match. The CDR3 extends over 15 amino acids.

This sequence joins TRBV4-3 and TRBJ1-4; 8 nucleotides match TRBD1. CDR3 length: 15 residues. Germline CDR1 and CDR2: LGHNA and YSLEER. The J segment lost 8 bases and the V segment lost 1 base, leaving 6 bases of the junction unmatched. The CDR3 region has the DNA TGCGCCAGCAGCCAAGGAGTAGGACAGGGAGAAAAACTGTTTTTT. This encodes CASSQGVGQGEKLFF.

V is TRBV5-5 and J is TRBJ1-2, with TRBD1 matching over 9 bases. V lost 3 bases and J lost 6; bases outside the gene matches: 9. The CDR3 is made up of 15 amino acids. Germline CDR1 and CDR2: SGHKS and YYEKEE (reference sequence). The CDR3 sequence: CASSSTDRGRNGYTF. CDR3 in DNA: TGTGCCAGCAGCTCTACGGACAGGGGAAGGAATGGCTACACCTTC.

The chain combines TRBV30 with TRBJ2-7; the match to TRBD2 covers 7 bases. The germline V gene encodes CDR1 GTSNPN and CDR2 SVGIG (reference sequence). This CDR3 is 12 amino acids long. The V and J ends lost 3 bases and 6 bases, in that order; junction bases with no gene match: 5. DNA of the CDR3: TGTGCCTGGAGCGCGTTAGCGGGCGAGCAGTACTTC. Translating it yields CAWSALAGEQYF.

The genes are TRBV4-1 and TRBJ1-5, with D unresolved. The CDR3 runs to 16 residues. The germline CDR1 and CDR2 sequences are MGHRA and YSYEKL. The ends were cut back, 1 base at V and 0 bases at J, with 10 bases in the middle. The DNA for the CDR3 is TGCGCCAGCAGCCAAGGTACGGACTATAGCAATCAGCCCCAGCATTTT. Translating gives CASSQGTDYSNQPQHF.

The rearrangement uses TRBV2 and TRBJ1-1, with D perhaps matching TRBD1 (5 bases). The germline CDR1 and CDR2 sequences are SNHLY and FYNNEI. The CDR3 contains 13 residues. The germline V and J ends were trimmed by 6 bases and 1 base, with 9 bases remaining between them. The CDR3 nucleotides are TGTGCCAGCAGGTACGACAGGAACACTGAAGCTTTCTTT. This gives the protein CASRYDRNTEAFF.

The gene calls are TRBV7-2 and TRBJ2-1; 7 bases are a match to TRBD2. Germline CDR1 SGHTA, CDR2 FQGNSA. The V and J ends lost 5 bases and 7 bases, in that order; junction bases with no gene match: 11. CDR3 size: 15 residues. CDR3 loop: CASSIEAGRDNEQFF. Here the CDR3 DNA reads TGTGCCAGCAGCATCGAGGCAGGGAGGGATAATGAGCAGTTCTTC.

As to this clone: Other DNA sequences of this sample code for an identical CDR3. V usage is TRBV12-3 or TRBV12-4 and J usage is TRBJ1-1, with D tentatively TRBD1 (6 bases). Between the trimmed V and J ends, which lost 3 bases and 5 bases, there was a span of 10 bases. CDR3 size: 13 residues. The CDR3 spells CASSFGQGTEAFF. CDR3 DNA: TGTGCCAGCAGTTTTGGGCAGGGGACTGAAGCTTTCTTT.

CDR3 nucleotide sequence: TGTGCCACCAGTGACGGACAGGGTATAGGGCCCCAGCATTTT. It yields the protein CATSDGQGIGPQHF. The chain carries TRBV24-1 and TRBJ1-5, with 8 bases fitting TRBD1. This CDR3 spans 14 amino acids. CDR1 KGHDR and CDR2 SFDVKD come from the germline V gene. The V and J ends lost 4 bases and 9 bases, in that order; junction bases with no gene match: 7.

CDR3 sequence (DNA): TGTGCCAGCAGCTTGGGGTCTAGTGGTACCACAGATACGCAGTATTTT. Protein product: CASSLGSSGTTDTQYF. The chain uses TRBV5-6 and TRBJ2-3, with D uncertain. CDR1 SGHDT and CDR2 YYEEEE come from the germline V gene. This CDR3 spans 16 amino acids. Trimming pared 0 bases from V and 2 bases from J, leaving 13 bases between.

The chain uses TRBV5-4 and TRBJ2-3; possibly TRBD2 for D (6 bases). The V end lost 1 base, the J end lost 4 bases, and 7 bases lay between the germline ends. Germline CDR1 reads SGHNT; CDR2 reads YYREEE (reference sequence). The CDR3 loop spans 13 amino acids. CDR3 residues: CASSLRRADTQYF. The DNA for the CDR3 is TGTGCCAGCAGCTTGCGGAGGGCAGATACGCAGTATTTT.

Remarks on this clone: A read error may produce the germline difference seen at one junction end. The chain has TRBV5-1 and TRBJ2-1, with 9 bases matching TRBD2. The CDR3 length is 16 residues. Germline-derived CDR1 and CDR2 are SGHRS and YFSETQ. As DNA, the CDR3 is TGCGCCAGCACCTTGGGAAGCGGGGGGACGCTAAATGAGCAGTTCTTC. Its translation is CASTLGSGGTLNEQFF.

This chain connects TRBV14 to TRBJ1-2; 8 nucleotides agree with TRBD1. V lost 0 bases, J lost 8 bases, and 11 bases stayed unmatched. The CDR3 is made up of 16 amino acids. CDR1 and CDR2 from the germline V gene are SGHDN and FVKESK. The CDR3 sequence is CASSQDLLLDRVGYTF. The CDR3 DNA is TGTGCCAGCAGCCAAGATCTCCTCCTGGACAGGGTCGGCTACACCTTC.